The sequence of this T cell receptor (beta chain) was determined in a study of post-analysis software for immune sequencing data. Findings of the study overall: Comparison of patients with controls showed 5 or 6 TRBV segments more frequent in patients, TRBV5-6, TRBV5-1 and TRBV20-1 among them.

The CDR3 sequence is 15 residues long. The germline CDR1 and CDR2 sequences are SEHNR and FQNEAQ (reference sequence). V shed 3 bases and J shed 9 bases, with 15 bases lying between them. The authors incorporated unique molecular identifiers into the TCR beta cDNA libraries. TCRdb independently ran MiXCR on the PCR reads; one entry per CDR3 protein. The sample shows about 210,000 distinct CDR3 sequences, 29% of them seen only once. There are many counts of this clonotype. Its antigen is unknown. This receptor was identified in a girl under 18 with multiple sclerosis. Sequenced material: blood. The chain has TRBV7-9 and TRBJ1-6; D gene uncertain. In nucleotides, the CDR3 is TGTGCCAGCAGCTTTGGCCAGCCCGCGTCTTCACCCCTCCACTTT. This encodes CASSFGQPASSPLHF.